These T cell receptor beta chains were read from a single sample in a study of blood T cell repertoires in COVID-19. The protocol was immunoSEQ multiplex PCR, while the TCRdb copy is restricted to in-frame clones and leaves out a portion. The repertoire holds more than 300,000 clones, around 84% seen once, with 3.5% to 5% in the top ten. Material: PBMCs or T cells enriched from blood (not recorded which). The receptors come from a man aged 30 to 45 who had recovered from COVID-19. CDR3s include the opening cysteine and the closing phenylalanine or tryptophan. Each record gives: D gene, V gene, clone size, J gene, CDR3 protein, CDR3 DNA. D genes are given only for firm matches. The size of a clone is reported for some rows only, either as once, few or many, or as a class for expanded clones.

D: .
V: TRBV7-8
size: .
J: TRBJ1-1
CDR3: CASSLATLGGGTEAFF
DNA: TGTGCCAGCAGCTTAGCCACGCTTGGGGGGGGCACTGAAGCTTTCTTT

D: TRBD2
V: TRBV6-5
size: .
J: TRBJ2-7
CDR3: CASSLAGEKQYF
DNA: TGTGCCAGCAGTCTAGCGGGAGAGAAGCAGTACTTC

D: TRBD1
V: TRBV5-1
size: .
J: TRBJ1-2
CDR3: CASSRGQGSHGYTF
DNA: TGCGCCAGCAGCCGAGGACAGGGCTCCCATGGCTACACCTTC

D: .
V: TRBV27
size: once
J: TRBJ1-3
CDR3: CASSRGGSSGNTIYF
DNA: TGTGCCAGCAGCCGGGGGGGCTCCTCTGGAAACACCATATATTTT

D: .
V: TRBV5-1
size: .
J: TRBJ2-5
CDR3: CASSLESGRETQYF
DNA: TGCGCCAGCAGCTTGGAGAGCGGAAGGGAGACCCAGTACTTC

D: TRBD1
V: TRBV27
size: .
J: TRBJ2-7
CDR3: CASSLSGQGAYEQYF
DNA: TGTGCCAGCAGTTTATCCGGACAGGGGGCCTACGAGCAGTACTTC

D: TRBD1
V: TRBV18
size: .
J: TRBJ2-5
CDR3: CASSRRQGREETQYF
DNA: TGTGCCAGCTCAAGAAGACAGGGTCGGGAAGAGACCCAGTACTTC

D: .
V: TRBV11-3
size: .
J: TRBJ1-1
CDR3: CASSQRGRSNTEAFF
DNA: TGTGCCAGCAGCCAACGGGGGAGATCGAACACTGAAGCTTTCTTT

D: TRBD1
V: TRBV4-1
size: .
J: TRBJ1-1
CDR3: CASSQLTGGLPEAFF
DNA: TGCGCCAGCAGCCAGCTGACAGGGGGCCTCCCTGAAGCTTTCTTT

D: .
V: TRBV5-1
size: .
J: TRBJ1-1
CDR3: CASSPIGQPMNTEAFF
DNA: TGCGCCAGCAGCCCGATCGGACAGCCGATGAACACTGAAGCTTTCTTT